This T cell receptor (beta chain) was identified during a study of T cell responses to AZD1222 COVID-19 vaccine (dated by TCRdb to about 2021). With regard to the full study: AZD1222 recipients whose second dose came at about 4 weeks and those whose second dose came at about 12 weeks were combined into one group, since spike-specific TCR depth and breadth did not differ between the two schedules. Trial participants were enrolled into age subgroups of 18-55, 56-69 and 70-plus years, which contained approximately 150, 30 and 60 TCR-sequenced participants, respectively. A total of about 250 trial participants underwent TCR sequencing, of whom about 210 had received two doses of AZD1222 and about 25 had received two doses of the MenACWY control vaccine.

Turning to this clone: No antigen is known for it. The record has no base qualities; no much larger clone is one base away.

According to the study, the label for this sample's time point signals: baseline before first vaccination. Samples from vaccinated people were obtained from the UK trials COV001 and COV002, which included a single-blind randomized controlled phase 2/3 trial of AZD1222 (ChAdOx1 nCoV-19) in healthy adults. For TCRbeta chain sequencing, PBMC samples were collected from trial participants at day 0 and at day 28 after the second dose. Sequences MNHEY (CDR1) and SVGEGT (CDR2) are obtained from the germline V gene. Trimming takes 2 bases from V and 2 bases from J, and the germline ends sit 8 bases apart. The CDR3 holds 14 amino acids from the cysteine to the phenylalanine. Solely the CDR3 DNA is kept, with 42 bases framed from the first base. The CDR3 regions of human TCRbeta chains were analyzed by immunosequencing. Regarding the original processing steps: TCRs in the repertoires were matched against a reference library of SARS-CoV-2-specific TCRs that had been generated with the MIRA antigen-specificity platform. Breadth was defined as the fraction of unique TCRs that were SARS-CoV-2-associated. Depth was defined as the fraction of total T cells that were SARS-CoV-2-associated. Each spike-specific TCR was assigned to its reactive spike region and to a CD4 or CD8 class using the MIRA data. Log10-transformed breadth and depth values were compared by one-way ANOVA with Sidak's multiple comparisons tests. As stored in TCRdb, this immuneACCESS dataset retains in-frame rearrangements with V and J assigned. A fraction of the clones does not appear; measured against another copy, unresolved V genes explain less than half of the discrepancy, and the remainder lacks a known reason. V and J calls and clone size are copied from that table; D and trimming were computed from the DNA. The table for this sample lists roughly 120,000 clones; around 89% of them were counted only once. Jointly, the top ten make up roughly 3.5% of the sample.

The paper's findings and limits, for the study overall: The 56-69-year group was small, and its depth increase did not reach significance, likely because of low power. Vaccine-associated CD4 TCRs spanned the whole spike protein, with dominant responses in regions 160-218 and 743-854. Most participants were white British and females outnumbered males, and the authors suggested that clonal diversity may have been underestimated. Conclusions about previously exposed vaccinees were limited because only six AZD1222 recipients were SARS-CoV-2 seropositive at baseline. After two AZD1222 doses, spike-specific TCR breadth and depth were significantly higher than at day 0 and than in MenACWY recipients. Epitopes outside the regions mutated in the B.1.351 and B.1.1.7 variants were reportedly recognized by nearly half of the unique spike-specific TCRs. No day 14 peak-response samples were available, so repertoires were characterized only after the peak T cell response.

The source of this sequence is an adult in good health. Material: peripheral blood, obtained on day 0 of AZD1222 vaccination. The V gene is TRBV6-2 or TRBV6-3 and the J gene is TRBJ2-3; the D gene remains uncertain. The base sequence is TGTGCCAGCAGTTACGGGCTTTTCACAGATACGCAGTATTTT. Its translation is CASSYGLFTDTQYF.